The 12 T cell receptor beta chains listed next were all sequenced from one sample in a study of T cells after yellow fever vaccination. A single record per CDR3 protein comes from TCRdb applying MiXCR to the 5' RACE reads. The sample yields more than 250,000 distinct CDR3 sequences, about 6.9% seen once. Sample: PBMCs, taken approximately 40 days after the first yellow fever vaccination. The receptor set was obtained from a man younger than 35 who received the YFV17D yellow fever vaccine.

This clonotype came up a few times. The rearrangement uses TRBV19 and TRBJ1-1, with D possibly TRBD1 on 6 matching bases. The CDR3 extends over 15 amino acids. Trimming pared 6 bases from V and 0 bases from J, leaving 14 bases between. Germline CDR1 is LNHDA and CDR2 is SQIVND (reference sequence). DNA for the CDR3: TGTGCCAGTAGGATCACCGGGACATTGAACACTGAAGCTTTCTTT. Protein: CASRITGTLNTEAFF.

Ten or more counts support this clonotype. The chain joins TRBV5-1 to TRBJ1-5, with TRBD1 matching over 7 bases. This CDR3 is 14 amino acids long. Germline CDR1 SGHRS, CDR2 YFSETQ. V gave up 4 bases and J gave up 5 bases; unmatched junction bases: 6. CDR3 nucleotide sequence: TGCGCCAGCAGCCAGTGGACAGGCGATCAGCCCCAGCATTTT. Translation gives CASSQWTGDQPQHF.

V is TRBV3-1 and J is TRBJ2-1, with 10 bases that match TRBD2. The germline V gene has CDR1 LGHDT and CDR2 YNNKEL (reference sequence). This CDR3 contains 14 residues. J was trimmed by 8 bases and V by 6 bases; bases with no gene match: 7. CDR3 region: CASSRAGGLHEQFF. CDR3 nucleotides: TGTGCCAGCAGTCGAGCGGGGGGGCTTCATGAGCAGTTCTTC.

The rearrangement uses TRBV19 and TRBJ2-3, with 7 bases aligning to TRBD1. V was clipped by 5 bases and J by 5 bases; unmatched bases: 13. This CDR3 spans 16 amino acids. Germline CDR1 reads LNHDA; CDR2 reads SQIVND (reference sequence). The CDR3 region is CASSGQTGSTQDTQYF. CDR3 nucleotides: TGTGCCAGTAGTGGACAGACAGGGTCCACGCAAGATACGCAGTATTTT.

The table lists this clonotype with a few counts. The chain is built from TRBV9 and TRBJ2-2; 7 bases line up with TRBD2. Germline lookup yields CDR1 SGDLS and CDR2 YYNGEE. The CDR3 is made up of 17 amino acids. The ends lost 3 bases at V and 3 bases at J; junction bases unmatched: 11. The CDR3 coding sequence is TGTGCCAGCAGCGCCCCGGGGGGACTTACTCACACCGGGGAGCTGTTTTTT. Protein product: CASSAPGGLTHTGELFF.

This clonotype occurred a few times. The V gene is TRBV7-8, the J gene TRBJ2-7, with 9 positions matching TRBD2. CDR3 size: 16 residues. V shed 4 bases and J 0 bases; nucleotides not matched to a gene: 7. Looked up from germline, CDR1 is SGHVS and CDR2 is FQNEAQ. CDR3 in DNA: TGTGCCAGCAGCTCCCCTAGCGGGGCTAGCTCCTACGAGCAGTACGTC. Translation gives CASSSPSGASSYEQYV.

This clonotype was picked up a small number of times. The CDR3 DNA reads TGTGCCAGCAGCGCGGGACTAGCGGGGGGATTGGATACGCAGTATTTT. Translating gives CASSAGLAGGLDTQYF. The chain joins TRBV5-4 to TRBJ2-3; TRBD2 agrees at 15 bases. Germline V gene sequence: CDR1 SGHNT, CDR2 YYREEE (reference sequence). CDR3 size: 16 residues. The junction had 6 bases not matched to a gene; V was cut back by 4 bases and J by 6 bases.

The chain joins TRBV4-1 to TRBJ2-1, with 11 bases matching TRBD1. Trimming took 5 bases from V and 8 from J; bases not matched to a gene: 8. The CDR3 extends over 15 amino acids. CDR1 MGHRA and CDR2 YSYEKL come from the germline V gene. CDR3 bases: TGCGCCAGCAGCTTTGCCGGGACAGGGGGAGATGAGCAGTTCTTC. It translates to CASSFAGTGGDEQFF.

The V and J genes are TRBV6-1 and TRBJ1-5; 11 nucleotides line up with TRBD1. Per germline, CDR1 MNHNS and CDR2 SASEGT. Germline trimming cut 8 bases from V and 7 bases from J; bases unmatched to any gene: 4. The CDR3 is 13 residues long. CDR3: CASGQGAGQPQHF. The CDR3 nucleotides are TGTGCCAGCGGACAGGGGGCAGGGCAGCCCCAGCATTTT.

The chain recombines TRBV30 with TRBJ2-3; TRBD2 matches 11 bases. The CDR3 contains 13 residues. Germline lookup yields CDR1 GTSNPN and CDR2 SVGIG (reference sequence). Germline trimming cut 6 bases from V and 6 bases from J; bases unmatched to any gene: 5. CDR3 DNA sequence: TGTGCCTGTGCACTAGCGGGGGCCGATACGCAGTATTTT. Translating gives CACALAGADTQYF.

The chain couples TRBV20-1 to TRBJ2-1, with 8 bases fitting TRBD1. CDR1 is DFQATT, CDR2 SNEGSKA, per germline (reference sequence). This CDR3 is built from 13 residues. The junction had 7 bases not matched to a gene; V was cut back by 6 bases and J by 6 bases. The CDR3, as DNA: TGCAGTGCCCGAAGGGACAGGCCCAATGAGCAGTTCTTC. It encodes CSARRDRPNEQFF.

The V and J genes are TRBV6-1 and TRBJ2-3, with 13 bases matching TRBD2. CDR3 length: 18 residues. V lost 6 bases to trimming and J lost 3 bases; unmatched junction nucleotides: 12. Germline-derived CDR1 and CDR2 are MNHNS and SASEGT. The chain's CDR3 is CASSKELAGGRGTDTQYF. CDR3 DNA sequence: TGTGCCAGCAGCAAGGAACTAGCGGGGGGGCGAGGGACAGATACGCAGTATTTT.